This T cell receptor beta chain was observed in a study of cytomegalovirus exposure and HLA in healthy donors. Across the study: Of the donors genotyped, approximately 430 in all, 65% to 90% fell in the Caucasian-associated ancestry cluster.

The PCR used 60 Vbeta and 13 Jbeta primers. As processed by the authors: About 9.9 million of the approximately 80 million unique TCR beta chains counted in a later analysis were shared. Libraries were prepared by immunoSEQ multiplex PCR; TCRdb keeps only in-frame clonotypes and omits some of them. That table gives V, J and clone size, and the DNA gave D and trimming. The table includes around 210,000 clones, 65% to 85% detected once. To note about this clone: The target antigen is unknown.

CDR1 is SNHLY, CDR2 FYNNEI, per germline. The CDR3 is made up of 15 amino acids. V gave up 3 bases and J gave up 4 bases, with 12 bases separating them. General observations from the study: CMV serostatus alone was available as immune exposure information. A missense variant in DCLRE1C was later tied to TCR beta V- and J-gene trimming.

The sample taken for sequencing was PBMCs. The gene calls are TRBV2 and TRBJ2-2, with D maybe TRBD2 (6 bases). The receptor's source is a woman aged 25 to 39 in good health and CMV-seronegative. The CDR3 protein is CASSDGGGPTGELFF. In DNA, the CDR3 is TGTGCCAGCAGTGATGGGGGAGGACCCACCGGGGAGCTGTTTTTT.